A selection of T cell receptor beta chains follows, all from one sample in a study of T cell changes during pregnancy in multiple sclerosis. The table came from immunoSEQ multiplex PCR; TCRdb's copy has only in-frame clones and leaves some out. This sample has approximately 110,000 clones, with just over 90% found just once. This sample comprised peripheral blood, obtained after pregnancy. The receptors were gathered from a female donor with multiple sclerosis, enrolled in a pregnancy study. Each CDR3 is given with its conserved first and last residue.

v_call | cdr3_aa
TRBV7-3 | CASSPIRVNTEAFF
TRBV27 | CASSLHRDNTGELFF
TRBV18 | CASSPLPSYRDNYEQYF
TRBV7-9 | CASGSGGPDTGELFF
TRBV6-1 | CASLRSGQKFTEAFF
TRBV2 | CASSGAGTGGANTEAFF
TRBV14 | CASSQVGGWGEQFF
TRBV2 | CASRDDGNEQFF
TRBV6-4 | CASSDYAGESDTQYF
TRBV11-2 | CASSLGGGSIF
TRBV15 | CATSGDAGNTIYF